This T cell receptor beta chain came from a study of shared clonotypes between healthy human individuals. Whole-study context: Plates per donor: three CD4 naive, three CD4 memory, two CD8 naive, one CD8 memory.

Naive CD8 cells comprised CD45RO-negative, CCR7-positively selected cells, excluding terminally differentiated effector memory CD45RA+ cells. Concerning this clone: Its antigen is undetermined.

Broader study findings: Shared across a few donors were around 5% of the naive CD4 clonotypes.

Profiled with immunoSEQ multiplex PCR; TCRdb holds only in-frame clones, not every one. The sample has about 2.1 million clones; roughly 91% are singletons. The J segment lost 2 bases and the V segment lost 3 bases, leaving 11 bases of the junction unmatched. Per the germline V gene, CDR1 is SQVTM and CDR2 is ANQGSEA. The CDR3 sequence is 16 residues long. This receptor was obtained from a man aged 18 to 35 in good health. Some clones in this sample may be carry-over from other donors' samples. Input material: naive CD8+ T cells from PBMCs. V usage is TRBV29-1 and J usage is TRBJ2-3, with TRBD2 identical over 7 bases. In DNA, the CDR3 is TGCAGCGTTGACCCACTAGCGACTTTACTCACAGATACGCAGTATTTT. The encoded protein is CSVDPLATLLTDTQYF.